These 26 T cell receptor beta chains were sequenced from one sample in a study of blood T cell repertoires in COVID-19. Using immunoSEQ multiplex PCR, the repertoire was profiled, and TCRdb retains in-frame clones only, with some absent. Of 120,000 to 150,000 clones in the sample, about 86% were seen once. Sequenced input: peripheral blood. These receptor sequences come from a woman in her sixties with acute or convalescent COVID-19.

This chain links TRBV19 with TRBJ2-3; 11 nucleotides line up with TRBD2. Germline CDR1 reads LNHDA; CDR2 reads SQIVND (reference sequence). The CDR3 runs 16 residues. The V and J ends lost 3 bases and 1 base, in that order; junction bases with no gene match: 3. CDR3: CASSMVSGGGTDTQYF. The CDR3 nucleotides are TGTGCCAGTAGTATGGTTAGCGGGGGGGGCACAGATACGCAGTATTTT.

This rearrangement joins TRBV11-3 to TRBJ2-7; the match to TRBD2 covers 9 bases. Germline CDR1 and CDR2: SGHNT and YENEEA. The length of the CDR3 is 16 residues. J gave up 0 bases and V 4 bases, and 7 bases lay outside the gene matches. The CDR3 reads CASSSGGGGDSYEQYF. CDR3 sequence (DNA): TGTGCCAGCAGCTCCGGAGGCGGGGGGGACTCCTACGAGCAGTACTTC.

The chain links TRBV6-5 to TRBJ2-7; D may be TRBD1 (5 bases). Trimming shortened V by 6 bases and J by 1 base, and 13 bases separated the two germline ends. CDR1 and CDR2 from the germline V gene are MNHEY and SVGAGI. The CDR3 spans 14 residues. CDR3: CASRRQTASYEQYF. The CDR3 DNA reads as TGTGCCAGCAGACGACAGACGGCTTCCTACGAGCAGTACTTC.

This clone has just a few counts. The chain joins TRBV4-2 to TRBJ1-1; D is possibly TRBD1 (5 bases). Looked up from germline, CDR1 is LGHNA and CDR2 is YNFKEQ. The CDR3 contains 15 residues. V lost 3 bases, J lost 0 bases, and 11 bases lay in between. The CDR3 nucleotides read TGTGCCAGCAGCCAGGGGGGACGGCTGAACACTGAAGCTTTCTTT. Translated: CASSQGGRLNTEAFF.

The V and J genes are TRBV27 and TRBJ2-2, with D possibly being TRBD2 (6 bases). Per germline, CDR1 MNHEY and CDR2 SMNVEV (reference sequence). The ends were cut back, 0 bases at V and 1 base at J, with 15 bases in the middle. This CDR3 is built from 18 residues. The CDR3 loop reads CASSLSGGSMENTGELFF. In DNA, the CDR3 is TGTGCCAGCAGTTTATCGGGGGGAAGTATGGAGAACACCGGGGAGCTGTTTTTT.

As DNA, the CDR3 is TGCGCCAGCAGCCAAGATCGAGGCGGTTACTCCTACGAGCAGTACTTC. This encodes CASSQDRGGYSYEQYF. The chain links TRBV4-3 to TRBJ2-7; no reliable D call. The CDR3 consists of 16 residues. Germline CDR1 and CDR2: LGHNA and YSLEER. Trimming removed 0 bases from V and 0 bases from J, with 12 bases in between.

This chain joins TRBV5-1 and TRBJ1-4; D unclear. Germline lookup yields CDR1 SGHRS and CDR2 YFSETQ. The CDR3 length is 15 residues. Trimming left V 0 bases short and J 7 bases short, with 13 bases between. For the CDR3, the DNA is TGCGCCAGCAGCTTGGATCAGGCGGGAGGTGAAAAACTGTTTTTT. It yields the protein CASSLDQAGGEKLFF.

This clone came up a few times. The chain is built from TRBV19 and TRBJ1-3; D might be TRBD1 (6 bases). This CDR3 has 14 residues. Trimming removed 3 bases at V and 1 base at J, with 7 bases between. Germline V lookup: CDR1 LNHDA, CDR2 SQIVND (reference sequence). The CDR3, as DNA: TGTGCCAGTAGTATTGGACAGTCTGGAAACACCATATATTTT. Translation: CASSIGQSGNTIYF.

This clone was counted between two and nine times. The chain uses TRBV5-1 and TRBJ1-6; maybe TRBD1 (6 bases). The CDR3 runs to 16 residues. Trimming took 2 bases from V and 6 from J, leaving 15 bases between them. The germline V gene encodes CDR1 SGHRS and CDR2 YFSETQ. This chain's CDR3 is CASSLGRGNANSPLHF. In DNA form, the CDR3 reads TGCGCCAGCAGCTTAGGCAGGGGTAACGCTAATTCACCCCTCCACTTT.

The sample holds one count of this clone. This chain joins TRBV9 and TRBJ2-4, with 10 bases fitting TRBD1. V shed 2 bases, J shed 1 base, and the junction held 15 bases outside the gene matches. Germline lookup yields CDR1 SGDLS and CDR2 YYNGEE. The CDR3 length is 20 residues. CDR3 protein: CASSVGLGQGDRLAKNIQYF. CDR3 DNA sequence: TGTGCCAGCAGCGTTGGACTAGGACAGGGGGATCGGCTGGCCAAAAACATTCAGTACTTC.

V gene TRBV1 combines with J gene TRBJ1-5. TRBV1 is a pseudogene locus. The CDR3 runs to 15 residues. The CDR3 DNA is TGCACCAGCAGCCAAAAGGGCGGGGGCGATCAGCCCCAGCATTTT. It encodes CTSSQKGGGDQPQHF.

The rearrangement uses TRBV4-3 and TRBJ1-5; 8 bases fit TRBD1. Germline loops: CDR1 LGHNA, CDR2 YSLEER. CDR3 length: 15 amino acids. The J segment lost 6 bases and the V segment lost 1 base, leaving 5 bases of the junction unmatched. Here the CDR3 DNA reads TGCGCCAGCAGCCAAGCGGCAGGGGGCCTTCAGCCCCAGCATTTT. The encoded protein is CASSQAAGGLQPQHF.

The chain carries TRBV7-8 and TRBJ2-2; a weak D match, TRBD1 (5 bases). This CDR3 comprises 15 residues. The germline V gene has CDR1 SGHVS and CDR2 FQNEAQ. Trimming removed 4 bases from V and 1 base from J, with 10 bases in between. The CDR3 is CASSWTILNTGELFF. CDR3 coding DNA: TGTGCCAGCAGCTGGACAATTTTGAACACCGGGGAGCTGTTTTTT.

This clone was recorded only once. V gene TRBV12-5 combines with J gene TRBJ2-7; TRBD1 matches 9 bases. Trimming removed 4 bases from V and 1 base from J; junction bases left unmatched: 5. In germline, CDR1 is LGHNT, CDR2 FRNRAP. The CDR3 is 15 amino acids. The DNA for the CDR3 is TGTGCTAGTGGTTCGGCCGGGACAGGGTCCTACGAGCAGTACTTC. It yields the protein CASGSAGTGSYEQYF.

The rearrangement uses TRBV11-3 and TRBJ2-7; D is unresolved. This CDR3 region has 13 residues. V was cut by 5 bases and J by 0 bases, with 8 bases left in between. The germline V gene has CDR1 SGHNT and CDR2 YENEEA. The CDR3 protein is CASSPFPSYEQYF. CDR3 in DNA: TGTGCCAGCAGCCCCTTTCCCTCCTACGAGCAGTACTTC. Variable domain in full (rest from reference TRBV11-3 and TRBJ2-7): EAGVVQSPRYKIIEKKQPVAFWCNPISGHNTLYWYLQNLGQGPELLIRYENEEAVDDSQLPKDRFSAERLKGVDSTLKIQPAELGDSAVYLCASSPFPSYEQYFGPGTRLTVT.

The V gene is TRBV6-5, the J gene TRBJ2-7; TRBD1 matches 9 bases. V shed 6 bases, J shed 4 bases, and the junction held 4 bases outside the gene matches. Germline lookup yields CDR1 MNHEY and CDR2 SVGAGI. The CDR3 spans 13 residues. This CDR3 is CASRTGGGYEQYF. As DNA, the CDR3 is TGTGCCAGCAGAACAGGGGGCGGGTACGAGCAGTACTTC.

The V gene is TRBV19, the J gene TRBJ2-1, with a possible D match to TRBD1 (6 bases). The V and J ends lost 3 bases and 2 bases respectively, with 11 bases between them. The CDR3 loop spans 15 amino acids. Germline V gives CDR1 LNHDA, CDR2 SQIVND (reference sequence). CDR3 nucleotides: TGTGCCAGTAGTATTACAGGGAACCCCTACAATGAGCAGTTCTTC. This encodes CASSITGNPYNEQFF.

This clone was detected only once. The CDR3 DNA is TGTGCCAGCTCGACAGGGATGGGACCCCAAGAGACCCAGTACTTC. Residues: CASSTGMGPQETQYF. J is TRBJ2-5 and V is TRBV7-2, with 7 bases fitting TRBD1. There are 15 residues in the CDR3. The V and J ends lost 8 bases and 1 base, in that order; junction bases with no gene match: 10. Germline V gene lookup returns CDR1 SGHTA and CDR2 FQGNSA.

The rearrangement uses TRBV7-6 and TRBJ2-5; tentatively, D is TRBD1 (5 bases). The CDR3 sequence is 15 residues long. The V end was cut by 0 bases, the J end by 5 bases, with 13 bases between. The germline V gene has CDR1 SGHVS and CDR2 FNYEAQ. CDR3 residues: CASSLASSPGETQYF. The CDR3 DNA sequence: TGTGCCAGCAGCTTAGCCTCAAGTCCAGGGGAGACCCAGTACTTC.

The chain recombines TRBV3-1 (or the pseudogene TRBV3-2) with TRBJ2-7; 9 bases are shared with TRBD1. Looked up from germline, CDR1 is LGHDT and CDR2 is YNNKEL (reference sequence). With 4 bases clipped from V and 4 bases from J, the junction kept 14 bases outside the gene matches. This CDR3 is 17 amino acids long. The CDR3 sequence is CASSPLGWGQGRYEQYF. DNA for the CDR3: TGTGCCAGCAGCCCCCTCGGTTGGGGACAGGGTCGGTACGAGCAGTACTTC.

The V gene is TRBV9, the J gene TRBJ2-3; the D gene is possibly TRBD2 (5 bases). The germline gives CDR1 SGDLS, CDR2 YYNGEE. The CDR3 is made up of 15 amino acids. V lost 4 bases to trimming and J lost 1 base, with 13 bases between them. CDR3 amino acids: CASSTQRTRTDTQYF. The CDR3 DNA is TGTGCCAGCAGCACCCAGCGGACCCGCACAGATACGCAGTATTTT.

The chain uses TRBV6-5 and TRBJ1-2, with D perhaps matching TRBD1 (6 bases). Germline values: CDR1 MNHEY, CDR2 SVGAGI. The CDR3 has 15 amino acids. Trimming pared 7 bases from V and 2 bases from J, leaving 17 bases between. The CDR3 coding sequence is TGTGCCAGCAAGAACAGGGAAGACCCCAACTATGGCTACACCTTC. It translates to CASKNREDPNYGYTF.

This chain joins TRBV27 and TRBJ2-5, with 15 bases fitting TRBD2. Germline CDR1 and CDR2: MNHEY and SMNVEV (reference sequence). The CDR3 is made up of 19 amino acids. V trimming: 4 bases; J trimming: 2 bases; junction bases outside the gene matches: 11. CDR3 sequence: CASSSYVWTSGGAQETQYF. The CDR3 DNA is TGTGCCAGCAGTTCCTATGTGTGGACTAGCGGGGGGGCTCAAGAGACCCAGTACTTC.

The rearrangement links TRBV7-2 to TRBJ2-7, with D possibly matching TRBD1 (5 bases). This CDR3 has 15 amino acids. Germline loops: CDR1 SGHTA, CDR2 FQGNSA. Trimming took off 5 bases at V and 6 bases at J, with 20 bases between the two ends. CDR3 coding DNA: TGTGCCAGCAGCCTCAGGGTGGCAGCCTCCGGCGAGCAGTACTTC. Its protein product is CASSLRVAASGEQYF. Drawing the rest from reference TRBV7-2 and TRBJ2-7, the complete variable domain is GAGVSQSPSNKVTEKGKDVELRCDPISGHTALYWYRQSLGQGLEFLIYFQGNSAPDKSGLPSDRFSAERTGGSVSTLTIQRTQQEDSAVYLCASSLRVAASGEQYFGPGTRLTVT.

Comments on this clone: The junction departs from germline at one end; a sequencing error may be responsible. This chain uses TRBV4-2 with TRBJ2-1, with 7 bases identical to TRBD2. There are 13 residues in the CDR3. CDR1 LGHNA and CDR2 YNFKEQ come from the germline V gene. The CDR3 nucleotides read TGTGCCAGCAGCCCCCGGGACTACGATGAGCAGTTCTTC. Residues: CASSPRDYDEQFF.

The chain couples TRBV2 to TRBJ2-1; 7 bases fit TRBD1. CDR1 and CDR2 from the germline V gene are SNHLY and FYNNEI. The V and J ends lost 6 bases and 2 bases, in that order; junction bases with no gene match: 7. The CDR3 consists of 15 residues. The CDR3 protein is CASRGDRLTYNEQFF. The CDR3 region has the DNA TGTGCCAGCAGAGGGGACAGACTCACCTACAATGAGCAGTTCTTC.